This passage covers 31 T cell receptor beta chains from one sample sequenced in a study of T cell responses to AZD1222 COVID-19 vaccine. The table came from immunoSEQ multiplex PCR; TCRdb's copy has only in-frame clones and leaves some out. The table records some 140,000 clones, around 90% of them present only once. The sequencing used peripheral blood, collected on day 0 of AZD1222 vaccination. These receptors were obtained from an adult in good health.

V and J are TRBV5-6 and TRBJ2-1, with D possibly matching TRBD2 (6 bases). CDR1 and CDR2 from the germline V gene are SGHDT and YYEEEE. Between the trimmed V and J ends, which lost 4 bases and 2 bases, there was a span of 13 bases. The length of the CDR3 is 15 residues. CDR3 in DNA: TGTGCCAGCAGCCAAAGGAGGGATCCCTACAATGAGCAGTTCTTC. Amino acid sequence: CASSQRRDPYNEQFF.

The chain combines TRBV6-2 or TRBV6-3 with TRBJ1-2; D remains ambiguous. The ends were cut back, 6 bases at V and 5 bases at J, with 16 bases in the middle. Germline V gives CDR1 MNHEY, CDR2 SVGEGT. The CDR3 has 14 residues. CDR3 DNA: TGTGCCAGCAGCTCCAGGACCTCCGGGTATGGCTACACCTTC. Its translation is CASSSRTSGYGYTF.

V usage is TRBV9 and J usage is TRBJ2-7; TRBD1 is a possible D gene (6 bases). The CDR3 is 14 amino acids. CDR1 and CDR2 (germline): SGDLS, YYNGEE. Trimming pared 0 bases from V and 4 bases from J, leaving 11 bases between. CDR3 residues: CASSVGTGLYEQYF. The CDR3 DNA sequence: TGTGCCAGCAGCGTAGGTACAGGGCTTTACGAGCAGTACTTC. Based on the CDR3 plus reference TRBV9 and TRBJ2-7, the full variable domain is DSGVTQTPKHLITATGQRVTLRCSPRSGDLSVYWYQQSLDQGLQFLIQYYNGEERAKGNILERFSAQQFPDLHSELNLSSLELGDSALYFCASSVGTGLYEQYFGPGTRLTVT.

This clone showed up just a few times. In nucleotides, the CDR3 is TGTGCCAGCAGTGGGCACCCTCCGTCTAACTATGGCTACACCTTC. It encodes CASSGHPPSNYGYTF. V and J are TRBV2 and TRBJ1-2, with D unresolved. Germline V gene lookup returns CDR1 SNHLY and CDR2 FYNNEI. With 4 bases removed from V and 0 bases from J, the gap between germline ends came to 12 bases. This CDR3 comprises 15 residues.

The chain employs TRBV28 and TRBJ2-1, with 8 bases matching TRBD2. CDR1 and CDR2 (germline): MDHEN, SYDVKM. The CDR3 covers 14 residues. V lost 11 bases and J lost 6; bases outside the gene matches: 12. The CDR3 sequence is CAGASGLWGNEQFF. In DNA form, the CDR3 reads TGTGCCGGCGCTAGCGGGCTATGGGGCAATGAGCAGTTCTTC.

This chain links TRBV10-1 with TRBJ2-3; D is undetermined. This CDR3 contains 10 residues. Per the germline V gene, CDR1 is WNHNN and CDR2 is SYGVQD (reference sequence). V was pared by 6 bases and J by 6 bases, with 4 bases between. The CDR3 sequence is CASRWDTQYF. CDR3 bases: TGCGCCAGCAGGTGGGATACGCAGTATTTT.

This chain uses TRBV28 with TRBJ1-1; 9 nucleotides match TRBD1. The germline gives CDR1 MDHEN, CDR2 SYDVKM. The CDR3 sequence is 15 residues long. J lost 1 base, V lost 5 bases, and 5 bases had no gene match. CDR3 in amino acids: CASSGRDRENTEAFF. In DNA form, the CDR3 reads TGTGCCAGCAGTGGGCGGGACAGGGAGAACACTGAAGCTTTCTTT.

The chain couples TRBV6-5 to TRBJ2-7; D remains ambiguous. The ends were cut back, 6 bases at V and 2 bases at J, with 11 bases in the middle. Germline V gene sequence: CDR1 MNHEY, CDR2 SVGAGI. The CDR3 extends over 13 amino acids. DNA of the CDR3: TGTGCCAGCAGGAGTAGTGAGACCTACGAGCAGTACTTC. Translated, it gives CASRSSETYEQYF.

This chain connects TRBV27 to TRBJ2-1, with 13 bases lining up with TRBD2. Germline V CDR1 and CDR2: MNHEY, SMNVEV (reference sequence). V lost 7 bases and J lost 5; bases outside the gene matches: 8. This CDR3 has 16 amino acids. CDR3 loop: CASTLTSGGFNNEQFF. The CDR3 DNA sequence: TGTGCCAGCACCTTGACTAGCGGGGGGTTCAACAATGAGCAGTTCTTC.

V is TRBV30 and J is TRBJ1-1; D unclear. The CDR3 is 13 residues long. In germline, CDR1 is GTSNPN, CDR2 SVGIG (reference sequence). V gave up 0 bases and J gave up 4 bases, with 9 bases separating them. In nucleotides, the CDR3 is TGTGCCTGGAGTGTTAGTTACAGCACTGAAGCTTTCTTT. Encoded protein: CAWSVSYSTEAFF.

The rearrangement links TRBV3-1 (or the pseudogene TRBV3-2) to TRBJ2-5; 13 bases agree with TRBD2. CDR1 and CDR2 from the germline V gene are LGHDT and YNNKEL (reference sequence). This CDR3 region has 16 residues. V dropped 1 base and J dropped 5; count of bases not matched to a gene: 4. The CDR3 nucleotides are TGTGCCAGCAGCCAAGCGGGGACTAGCGGGACCGAGACCCAGTACTTC. This gives the protein CASSQAGTSGTETQYF.

The V and J genes are TRBV4-1 and TRBJ2-3; 7 positions match TRBD2. Germline CDR1 and CDR2: MGHRA and YSYEKL. The CDR3 consists of 19 residues. The J segment lost 1 base and the V segment lost 0 bases, leaving 13 bases of the junction unmatched. Here the CDR3 reads CASSQDRVWGAGRTDTQYF. CDR3 DNA: TGCGCCAGCAGCCAAGATAGGGTGTGGGGAGCGGGGCGCACAGATACGCAGTATTTT.

The chain couples TRBV4-3 to TRBJ1-6; D possibly corresponds to TRBD1 (6 bases). CDR1 is LGHNA and CDR2 is YSLEER in the germline V gene. The CDR3 consists of 16 residues. Trimming left V 4 bases short and J 10 bases short, with 20 bases between. This CDR3 is CASSRTRQAVESPLHF. CDR3 sequence (DNA): TGCGCCAGCAGCCGTACCAGACAGGCGGTTGAGTCACCCCTCCACTTT.

V gene TRBV12-3 or TRBV12-4 combines with J gene TRBJ1-2; weak D call: TRBD1 (5 bases). This CDR3 has 13 residues. Trimming cost V 5 bases and J 6 bases, with 13 bases left between them. The CDR3 loop is CASSTRRENGYTF. The CDR3 nucleotides are TGTGCCAGCAGTACCCGCAGGGAGAATGGCTACACCTTC.

The gene calls are TRBV12-5 and TRBJ2-1; D unresolved. Per the germline V gene, CDR1 is LGHNT and CDR2 is FRNRAP. The CDR3 has 12 residues. Trimming took off 1 base at V and 9 bases at J, with 7 bases between the two ends. CDR3 residues: CASGLGLVEQFF. The CDR3 nucleotides are TGTGCTAGTGGTTTGGGATTAGTTGAGCAGTTCTTC.

This clone was seen a handful of times. The chain joins TRBV5-1 to TRBJ2-7; D not resolved. V was clipped by 0 bases and J by 3 bases, with 7 bases between them. This CDR3 comprises 13 residues. Germline V gene data show CDR1 as SGHRS and CDR2 as YFSETQ. The DNA for the CDR3 is TGCGCCAGCAGCTTGGAACGAGGCTACGAGCAGTACTTC. Amino acids: CASSLERGYEQYF.

This clone was observed a handful of times. DNA for the CDR3: TGTGCCAGCAGCCCTCAACAGGGGGCAGTCACTGAAGCTTTCTTT. Translated: CASSPQQGAVTEAFF. The rearrangement joins TRBV9 to TRBJ1-1; 9 nucleotides agree with TRBD1. V trimming: 4 bases; J trimming: 4 bases; junction bases outside the gene matches: 8. This CDR3 has 15 residues. Germline V gene data show CDR1 as SGDLS and CDR2 as YYNGEE.

The chain is built from TRBV3-1 (or the pseudogene TRBV3-2) and TRBJ2-7, with D unclear. The V end was cut by 4 bases, the J end by 7 bases, with 17 bases between. The CDR3 consists of 14 residues. CDR1 is LGHDT, CDR2 YNNKEL, per germline (reference sequence). CDR3 coding DNA: TGTGCCAGCAGCCCGCCGGGCCCCGGGCGGGAGCAGTACTTC. Translated: CASSPPGPGREQYF.

The chain uses TRBV20-1 and TRBJ2-3; TRBD2 might be the D (6 bases). Trimming took off 3 bases at V and 5 bases at J, with 12 bases between the two ends. CDR3 length: 13 amino acids. Germline V gene lookup returns CDR1 DFQATT and CDR2 SNEGSKA (reference sequence). The CDR3 DNA sequence: TGCAGTGCTAGTATGGGGAGGCAAGATACGCAGTATTTT. It codes for CSASMGRQDTQYF.

The CDR3 DNA follows: TGTGCCAGCAGCCAGGGTTCCTATAATTCACCCCTCCACTTT. Its translation is CASSQGSYNSPLHF. The chain joins TRBV14 to TRBJ1-6; no clear D gene. Germline CDR1 and CDR2: SGHDN and FVKESK. There are 14 residues in the CDR3. V shed 3 bases and J shed 1 base, with 4 bases lying between them.

This clone was seen only once. CDR3 region: CASSMYNTEAFF. CDR3 in DNA: TGTGCCAGTAGTATGTACAACACTGAAGCTTTCTTT. The J gene is TRBJ1-1, the V gene TRBV19; D is uncertain. The length of the CDR3 is 12 residues. Germline CDR1 LNHDA, CDR2 SQIVND (reference sequence). With 3 bases removed from V and 2 bases from J, the gap between germline ends came to 4 bases.

V and J are TRBV21-1 and TRBJ2-2; TRBD1, as called in the table, went unchecked against the DNA. TRBV21-1 is a pseudogene segment. CDR3 size: 17 residues. The CDR3 is CASSKPVKRGNTGELFF. For the CDR3, the DNA is TGTGCCAGCAGCAAACCCGTAAAAAGGGGCAACACCGGGGAGCTGTTTTTT.

V is TRBV30 and J is TRBJ2-5; 11 positions agree with TRBD2. The CDR3 sequence is 13 residues long. The junction had 6 bases not matched to a gene; V was cut back by 3 bases and J by 9 bases. CDR1 is GTSNPN, CDR2 SVGIG, per germline (reference sequence). The CDR3 sequence: CAWSVAGGEAQYF. CDR3 DNA: TGTGCCTGGAGCGTAGCGGGGGGGGAGGCCCAGTACTTC.

The CDR3 region is CASSSTSLGDGYTF. DNA for the CDR3: TGTGCCAGCAGCTCTACTTCCCTAGGGGATGGCTACACCTTC. The chain recombines TRBV5-5 with TRBJ1-2; D possibly corresponds to TRBD1 (5 bases). The CDR3 covers 14 residues. In germline, CDR1 is SGHKS, CDR2 YYEKEE (reference sequence). Trimming took off 3 bases at V and 6 bases at J, with 15 bases between the two ends. Using reference TRBV5-5 and TRBJ1-2 for the parts outside the CDR3, the full variable domain is DAGVTQSPTHLIKTRGQQVTLRCSPISGHKSVSWYQQVLGQGPQFIFQYYEKEERGRGNFPDRFSARQFPNYSSELNVNALLLGDSALYLCASSSTSLGDGYTFGSGTRLTVV.

The chain couples TRBV28 to TRBJ1-2; tentative D call: TRBD1 (6 bases). Germline V gene data show CDR1 as MDHEN and CDR2 as SYDVKM. This CDR3 spans 15 amino acids. The germline V and J ends were trimmed by 3 bases and 6 bases, with 17 bases remaining between them. The CDR3 nucleotides are TGTGCCAGCAGTTTTCCCAGCCAGGGGAGGAATGGCTACACCTTC. Its translation: CASSFPSQGRNGYTF.

This chain joins TRBV21-1 and TRBJ2-1; TRBD2 is the table's D call and was not checked against the DNA. TRBV21-1 counts as a pseudogene. This CDR3 contains 16 residues. Written as DNA, the CDR3 is TGTGCCAGCAGCAAAGGAGTCTCGATCGGCTACAATGAGCAGTTCTTC. This gives the protein CASSKGVSIGYNEQFF.

There are a few counts of this clone. This chain links TRBV7-2 with TRBJ2-3; the D gene is possibly TRBD2 (6 bases). Germline CDR1 reads SGHTA; CDR2 reads FQGNSA. This CDR3 has 15 residues. Trimming took off 1 base at V and 8 bases at J, with 16 bases between the two ends. CDR3 protein: CASSLVGLAAGTQYF. Written as DNA, the CDR3 is TGTGCCAGCAGCTTAGTGGGACTCGCCGCCGGTACGCAGTATTTT.

The rearrangement links TRBV30 to TRBJ1-3, with 7 bases fitting TRBD1. The V gene end was trimmed by 5 bases and the J gene end by 2 bases; junction bases not matched to a gene: 3. The CDR3 length is 13 residues. Per the germline V gene, CDR1 is GTSNPN and CDR2 is SVGIG (reference sequence). The CDR3, as DNA: TGTGCCTGGGCGACAGGGACTGGAAACACCATATATTTT. Protein product: CAWATGTGNTIYF.

V and J are TRBV28 and TRBJ1-5, with a tentative D call TRBD1 (5 bases). Per germline, CDR1 MDHEN and CDR2 SYDVKM. V lost 6 bases to trimming and J lost 5 bases, with 11 bases between them. The length of the CDR3 is 13 residues. As DNA, the CDR3 is TGTGCCAGCAGCCGGACACGTTATCAGCCCCAGCATTTT. Amino acids: CASSRTRYQPQHF.

The chain carries TRBV30 and TRBJ1-2, with unresolved D. This CDR3 has 11 amino acids. V lost 2 bases and J 13 bases, leaving 14 bases between the germline ends. Germline CDR1 GTSNPN, CDR2 SVGIG (reference sequence). The CDR3 sequence: CAWSSSTATTF. DNA for the CDR3: TGTGCCTGGAGTAGTAGTACAGCTACCACCTTC.

The rearrangement uses TRBV15 and TRBJ1-3, with D tentatively TRBD1 (5 bases). Deletions cut 0 bases from V and 2 bases from J, with 14 bases between. This CDR3 has 17 residues. The V gene's germline CDR1 is LNHNV and CDR2 YYDKDF (reference sequence). CDR3 DNA sequence: TGTGCCACCAGCAGAGATTATAGAGCGGGGGCTGGAAACACCATATATTTT. Encoded protein: CATSRDYRAGAGNTIYF.